This TCR beta chain was sequenced for a study of CD8 T cells in ankylosing spondylitis. General study results and limits: In ankylosing spondylitis blood, a motif of roughly 8 highly homologous TCR beta variants appeared characteristic.

This clonotype occurred many times. Its specificity is unknown. V gave up 0 bases and J gave up 8 bases, with 17 bases separating them. The CDR3 contains 15 residues. Germline CDR1 reads SQVTM; CDR2 reads ANQGSEA. Quantitative 5'-RACE with molecular barcodes generated TCR beta libraries. MiXCR, applied by TCRdb to the 5' RACE reads, yields one record per CDR3 protein. This table holds 180,000 or so distinct CDR3 sequences, roughly 10% found once. The sequencing input was blood, either unsorted or a sorted T cell fraction (not recorded which). The gene calls are TRBV29-1 and TRBJ2-1; D not resolved. The TCR originated in a male donor with ankylosing spondylitis or in good health (not recorded which). In nucleotides, the CDR3 is TGCAGCGTTGAAGATCGAGGCGGCCCTTGGGATGAGCAGTTCTTC. Its protein is CSVEDRGGPWDEQFF.